This T cell receptor (beta chain) was recovered during a study of blood T cell repertoires in COVID-19. Study overall: Researchers got acute and convalescent COVID-19 samples from the United States, Italy and Spain. PBMCs, B-cell-depleted T cells, or T cells were the source of the cDNA or gDNA that made up the material.

Germline lookup yields CDR1 SGDLS and CDR2 YYNGEE. This CDR3 region has 17 residues. V lost 0 bases and J 0 bases, leaving 14 bases between the germline ends. This clone was detected once. Authors' analysis steps: Reference gene primers were amplified, and this amplification served to estimate nucleated cell counts. Clones were read by immunoSEQ multiplex PCR, and TCRdb kept only the in-frame ones, dropping some. The V and J calls and clone size were taken over from that table, and D and trimming were inferred from the DNA. The data hold roughly 150,000 clones, with 79% observed a single time. The material sequenced was PBMCs or T cells enriched from blood (not recorded which). V usage is TRBV9 and J usage is TRBJ2-3; possibly TRBD2 for D (5 bases). The source of this sequence is a woman in her 70s in a cohort exposed to, infected with or recovered from COVID-19 (not recorded which). The CDR3 nucleotides read TGTGCCAGCAGCGTAGTTGGTAGCGCGCCTAGCACAGATACGCAGTATTTT. Translating gives CASSVVGSAPSTDTQYF.